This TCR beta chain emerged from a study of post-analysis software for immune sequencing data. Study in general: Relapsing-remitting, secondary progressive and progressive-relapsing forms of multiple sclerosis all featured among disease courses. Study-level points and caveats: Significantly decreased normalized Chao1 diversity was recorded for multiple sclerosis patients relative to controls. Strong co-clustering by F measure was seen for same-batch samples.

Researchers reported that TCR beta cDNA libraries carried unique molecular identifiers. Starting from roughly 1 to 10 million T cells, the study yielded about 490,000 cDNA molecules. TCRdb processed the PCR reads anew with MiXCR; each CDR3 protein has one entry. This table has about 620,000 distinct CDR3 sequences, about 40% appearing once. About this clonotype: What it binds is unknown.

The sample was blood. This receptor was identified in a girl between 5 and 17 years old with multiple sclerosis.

The DNA of the CDR3 is TGTGCCAGCAGTCTCACCGGGACAGGGCAGAGAAACATTCAGTACTTC. Its translation: CASSLTGTGQRNIQYF. This chain links TRBV12-3 or TRBV12-4 with TRBJ2-4; 9 bases agree with TRBD1. The CDR3 has 16 amino acids. J was trimmed by 6 bases and V by 5 bases; bases with no gene match: 11.